Each of the 2 T cell receptor beta chains below was sequenced from the same sample in a study of OX40 agonist ivuxolimab in advanced cancers. Method: immunoSEQ multiplex PCR; TCRdb's copy keeps in-frame clones and lacks some. The sample yields around 69,000 clones, roughly four fifths seen once. Sequenced here: CD4+ or CD8+ T cells sorted from blood, sampled in a trial of the OX40 agonist ivuxolimab. The receptor set was obtained from an adult with an advanced solid tumor such as melanoma, head and neck, liver or kidney cancer.

This clone was found a few times. The chain is built from TRBV11-2 and TRBJ2-3; possible D gene TRBD2, 6 bases. Germline loops: CDR1 SGHAT, CDR2 FQNNGV. The CDR3 spans 16 residues. V was cut by 5 bases and J by 2 bases, with 17 bases left in between. CDR3 protein: CASSLGGGQHTDTQYF. Written as DNA, the CDR3 is TGTGCCAGCAGCCTCGGGGGTGGGCAGCACACAGATACGCAGTATTTT.

The chain links TRBV23-1 to TRBJ2-2; D remains unclear. TRBV23-1 is an ORF for which the function is uncertain. The CDR3 covers 12 residues. Between the trimmed V and J ends, which lost 5 bases and 0 bases, there was a span of 1 base. The CDR3 loop is CASSTNTGELFF. CDR3 sequence (DNA): TGCGCCAGCAGTACGAACACCGGGGAGCTGTTTTTT.